The 9 T cell receptor beta chains listed next were all sequenced from one sample in a study of cytotoxic CD8 clonotypes in ibrutinib-treated CLL. Libraries were prepared by immunoSEQ multiplex PCR; TCRdb keeps only in-frame clonotypes and omits some of them. The table has roughly 330,000 clones, roughly 70% seen once. Sequences were derived from PBMCs, sampled after 36 months of ibrutinib treatment. These receptors originate from a human donor with chronic lymphocytic leukemia.

The chain has TRBV5-1 and TRBJ2-5; 12 nucleotides line up with TRBD2. The germline gives CDR1 SGHRS, CDR2 YFSETQ. V shed 2 bases and J 2 bases; nucleotides not matched to a gene: 7. CDR3 length equals 17 residues. The CDR3 DNA is TGCGCCAGCAGCTTTAGAGGACTAGCGGGGAGACAAGAGACCCAGTACTTC. This gives the protein CASSFRGLAGRQETQYF.

The chain carries TRBV7-8 and TRBJ2-5; no reliable D call. The V gene lost 6 bases and the J gene lost 0 bases, with 11 bases spanning the gap. Per the germline V gene, CDR1 is SGHVS and CDR2 is FQNEAQ. The CDR3 is 14 amino acids. Here the CDR3 DNA reads TGTGCCAGCAGTTATAGGGTGTACCAAGAGACCCAGTACTTC. This encodes CASSYRVYQETQYF.

The chain has TRBV27 and TRBJ2-7, with TRBD2 matching 9 bases. J was trimmed by 4 bases and V by 5 bases; bases with no gene match: 6. The germline V gene encodes CDR1 MNHEY and CDR2 SMNVEV (reference sequence). The CDR3 has 14 residues. The CDR3 is CASSPGSGGYEQYF. The CDR3 DNA sequence: TGTGCCAGCAGTCCCGGAAGCGGGGGGTACGAGCAGTACTTC.

The chain uses TRBV6-4 and TRBJ2-6, with TRBD1 as a possible D gene (6 bases). This CDR3 has 16 amino acids. V lost 5 bases and J 2 bases, leaving 13 bases between the germline ends. Germline-derived CDR1 and CDR2 are MRHNA and SNTAGT. CDR3 region: CASSPQGAPGANVLTF. DNA for the CDR3: TGTGCCAGCAGTCCACAGGGAGCACCTGGGGCCAACGTCCTGACTTTC.

The V call is TRBV18, the J call TRBJ2-7; D gene ambiguous. Trimming took off 5 bases at V and 3 bases at J, with 17 bases between the two ends. This CDR3 spans 15 amino acids. Germline CDR1 KGHSH, CDR2 LQKENI. The CDR3 spells CASSSGGSANYEQYF. CDR3 sequence (DNA): TGTGCCAGCTCATCCGGTGGAAGCGCCAACTACGAGCAGTACTTC.

This clone showed up just a few times. J is TRBJ2-7 and V is TRBV5-1; a weak D match, TRBD2 (6 bases). The CDR3 has 15 amino acids. Germline values: CDR1 SGHRS, CDR2 YFSETQ. The germline V and J ends were trimmed by 0 bases and 3 bases, with 13 bases remaining between them. The CDR3 sequence is CASSLAGTPRYEQYF. The CDR3, as DNA: TGCGCCAGCAGCTTGGCAGGGACTCCGCGCTACGAGCAGTACTTC.

On this clone itself: The junction differs from germline at one of its ends, possibly a read error. The J gene is TRBJ1-4, the V gene TRBV5-3; no firm D call. TRBV5-3 is an ORF for which the function is uncertain. This CDR3 comprises 9 residues. In DNA form, the CDR3 reads TGCGCAACTAATGAAAAACTGTTTTTT. Its protein product is CATNEKLFF.

V is TRBV6-5 and J is TRBJ2-5; D is uncertain. The CDR3 is 16 residues long. The V and J ends lost 1 base and 2 bases respectively, with 14 bases between them. CDR1 is MNHEY and CDR2 is SVGAGI in the germline V gene. The DNA for the CDR3 is TGTGCCAGCAGTTACTATGCCAGTGCCAAGCAAGAGACCCAGTACTTC. Encoded protein: CASSYYASAKQETQYF.

This chain uses TRBV6-1 with TRBJ1-2; D not certain. The CDR3 is made up of 13 amino acids. Trimming stripped 7 bases from V and 4 bases from J, with 13 bases between. Germline-derived CDR1 and CDR2 are MNHNS and SASEGT. This CDR3 is CASMIRTGYGYTF. The CDR3 DNA is TGTGCCAGCATGATTAGGACGGGCTATGGCTACACCTTC.